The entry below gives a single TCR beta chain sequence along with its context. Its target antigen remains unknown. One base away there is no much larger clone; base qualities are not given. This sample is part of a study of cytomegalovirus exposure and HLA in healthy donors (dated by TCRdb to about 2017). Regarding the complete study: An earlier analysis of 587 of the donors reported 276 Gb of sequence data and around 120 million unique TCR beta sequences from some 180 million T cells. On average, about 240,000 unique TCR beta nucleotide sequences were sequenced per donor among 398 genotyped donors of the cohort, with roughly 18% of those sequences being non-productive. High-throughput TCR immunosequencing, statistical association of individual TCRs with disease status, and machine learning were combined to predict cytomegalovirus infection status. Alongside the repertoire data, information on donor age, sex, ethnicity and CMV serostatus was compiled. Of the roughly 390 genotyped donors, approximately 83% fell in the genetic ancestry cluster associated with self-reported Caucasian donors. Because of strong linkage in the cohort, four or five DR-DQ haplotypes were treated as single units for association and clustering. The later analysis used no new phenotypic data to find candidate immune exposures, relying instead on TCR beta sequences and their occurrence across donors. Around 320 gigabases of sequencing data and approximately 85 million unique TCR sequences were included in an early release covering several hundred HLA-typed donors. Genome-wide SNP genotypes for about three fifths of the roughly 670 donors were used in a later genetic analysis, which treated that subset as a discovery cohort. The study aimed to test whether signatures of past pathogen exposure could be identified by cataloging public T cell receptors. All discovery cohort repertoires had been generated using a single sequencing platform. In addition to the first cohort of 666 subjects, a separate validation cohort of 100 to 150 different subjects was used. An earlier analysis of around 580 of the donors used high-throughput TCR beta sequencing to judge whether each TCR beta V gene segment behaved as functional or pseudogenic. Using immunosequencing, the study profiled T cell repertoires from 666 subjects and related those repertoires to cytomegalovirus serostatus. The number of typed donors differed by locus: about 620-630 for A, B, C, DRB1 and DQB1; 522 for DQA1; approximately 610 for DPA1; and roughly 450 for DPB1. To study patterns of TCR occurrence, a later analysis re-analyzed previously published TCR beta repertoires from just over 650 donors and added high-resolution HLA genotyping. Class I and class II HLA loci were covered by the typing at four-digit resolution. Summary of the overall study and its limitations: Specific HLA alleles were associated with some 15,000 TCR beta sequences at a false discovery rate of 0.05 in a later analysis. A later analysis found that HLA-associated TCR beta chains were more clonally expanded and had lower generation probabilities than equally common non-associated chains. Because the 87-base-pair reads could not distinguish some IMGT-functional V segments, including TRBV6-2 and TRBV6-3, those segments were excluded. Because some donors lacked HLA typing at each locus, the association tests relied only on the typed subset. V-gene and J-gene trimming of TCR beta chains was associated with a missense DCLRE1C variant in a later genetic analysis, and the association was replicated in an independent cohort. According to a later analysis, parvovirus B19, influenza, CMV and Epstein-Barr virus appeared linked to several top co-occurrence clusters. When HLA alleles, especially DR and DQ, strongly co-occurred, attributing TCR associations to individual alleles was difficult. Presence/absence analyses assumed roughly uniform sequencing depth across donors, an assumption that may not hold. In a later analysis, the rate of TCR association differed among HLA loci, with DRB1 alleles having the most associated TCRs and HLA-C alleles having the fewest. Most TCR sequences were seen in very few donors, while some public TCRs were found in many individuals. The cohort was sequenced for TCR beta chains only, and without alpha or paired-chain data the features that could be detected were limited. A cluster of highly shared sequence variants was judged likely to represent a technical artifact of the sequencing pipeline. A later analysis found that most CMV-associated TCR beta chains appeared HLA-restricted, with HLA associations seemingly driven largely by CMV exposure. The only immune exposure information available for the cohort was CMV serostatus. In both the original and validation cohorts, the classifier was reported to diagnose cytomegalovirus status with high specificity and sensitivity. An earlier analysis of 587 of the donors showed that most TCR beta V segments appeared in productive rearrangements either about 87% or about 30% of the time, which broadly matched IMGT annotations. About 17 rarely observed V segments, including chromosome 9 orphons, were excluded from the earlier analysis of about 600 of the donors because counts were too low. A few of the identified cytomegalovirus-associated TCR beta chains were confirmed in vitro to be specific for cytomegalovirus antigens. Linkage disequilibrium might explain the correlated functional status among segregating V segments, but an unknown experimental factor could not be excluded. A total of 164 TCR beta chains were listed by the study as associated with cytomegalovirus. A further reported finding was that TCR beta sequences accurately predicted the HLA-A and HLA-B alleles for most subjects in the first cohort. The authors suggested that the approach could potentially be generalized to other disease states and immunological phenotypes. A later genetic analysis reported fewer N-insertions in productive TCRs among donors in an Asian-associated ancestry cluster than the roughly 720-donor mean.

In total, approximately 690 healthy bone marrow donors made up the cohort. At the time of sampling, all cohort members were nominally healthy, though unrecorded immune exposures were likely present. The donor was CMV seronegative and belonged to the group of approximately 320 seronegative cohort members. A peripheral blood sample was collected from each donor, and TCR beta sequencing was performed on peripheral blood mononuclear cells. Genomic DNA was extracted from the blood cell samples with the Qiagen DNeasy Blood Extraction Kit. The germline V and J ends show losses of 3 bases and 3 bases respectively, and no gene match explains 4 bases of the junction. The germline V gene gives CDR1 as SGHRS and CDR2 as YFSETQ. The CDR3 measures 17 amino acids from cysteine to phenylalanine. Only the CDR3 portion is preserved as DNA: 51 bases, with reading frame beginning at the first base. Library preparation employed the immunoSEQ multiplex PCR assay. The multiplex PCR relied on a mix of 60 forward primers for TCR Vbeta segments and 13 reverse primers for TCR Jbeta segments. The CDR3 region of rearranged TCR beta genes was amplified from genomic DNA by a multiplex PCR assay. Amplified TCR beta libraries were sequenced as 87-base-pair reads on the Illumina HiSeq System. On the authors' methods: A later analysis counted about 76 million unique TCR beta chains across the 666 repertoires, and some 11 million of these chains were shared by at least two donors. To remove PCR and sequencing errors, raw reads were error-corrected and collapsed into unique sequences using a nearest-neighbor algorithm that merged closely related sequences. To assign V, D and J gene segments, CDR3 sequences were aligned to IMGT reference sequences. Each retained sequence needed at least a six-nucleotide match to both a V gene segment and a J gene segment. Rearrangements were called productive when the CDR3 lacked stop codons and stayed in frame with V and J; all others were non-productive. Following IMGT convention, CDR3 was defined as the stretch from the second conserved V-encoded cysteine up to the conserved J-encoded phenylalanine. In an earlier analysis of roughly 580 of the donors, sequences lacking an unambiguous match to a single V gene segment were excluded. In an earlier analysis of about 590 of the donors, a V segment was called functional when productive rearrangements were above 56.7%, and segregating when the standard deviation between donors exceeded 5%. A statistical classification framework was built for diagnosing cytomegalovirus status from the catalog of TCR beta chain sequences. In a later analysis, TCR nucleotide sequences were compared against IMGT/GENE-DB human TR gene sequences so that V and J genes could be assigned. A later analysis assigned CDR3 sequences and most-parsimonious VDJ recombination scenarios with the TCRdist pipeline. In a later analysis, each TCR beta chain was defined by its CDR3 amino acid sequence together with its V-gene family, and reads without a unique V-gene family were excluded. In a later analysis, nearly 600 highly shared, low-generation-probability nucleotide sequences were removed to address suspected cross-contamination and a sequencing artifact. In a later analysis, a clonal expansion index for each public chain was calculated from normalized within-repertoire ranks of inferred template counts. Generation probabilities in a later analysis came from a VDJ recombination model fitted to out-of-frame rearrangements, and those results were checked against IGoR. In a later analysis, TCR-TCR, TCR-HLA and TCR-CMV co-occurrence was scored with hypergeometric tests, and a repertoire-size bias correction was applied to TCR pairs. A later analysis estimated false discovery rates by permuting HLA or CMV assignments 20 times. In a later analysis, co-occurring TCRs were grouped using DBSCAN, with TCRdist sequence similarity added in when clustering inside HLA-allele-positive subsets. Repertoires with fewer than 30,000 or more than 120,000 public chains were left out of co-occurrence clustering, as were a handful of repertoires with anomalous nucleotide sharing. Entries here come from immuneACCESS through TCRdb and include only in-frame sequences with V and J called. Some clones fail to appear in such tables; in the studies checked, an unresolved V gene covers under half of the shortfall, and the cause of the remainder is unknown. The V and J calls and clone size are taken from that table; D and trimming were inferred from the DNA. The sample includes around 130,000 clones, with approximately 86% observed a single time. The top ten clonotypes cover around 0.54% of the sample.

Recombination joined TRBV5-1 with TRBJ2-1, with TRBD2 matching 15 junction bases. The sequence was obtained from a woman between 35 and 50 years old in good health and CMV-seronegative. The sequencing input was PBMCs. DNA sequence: TGCGCCAGCAGCTATGGACTAGCGGGAGGGATCTACAATGAGCAGTTCTTC. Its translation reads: CASSYGLAGGIYNEQFF.